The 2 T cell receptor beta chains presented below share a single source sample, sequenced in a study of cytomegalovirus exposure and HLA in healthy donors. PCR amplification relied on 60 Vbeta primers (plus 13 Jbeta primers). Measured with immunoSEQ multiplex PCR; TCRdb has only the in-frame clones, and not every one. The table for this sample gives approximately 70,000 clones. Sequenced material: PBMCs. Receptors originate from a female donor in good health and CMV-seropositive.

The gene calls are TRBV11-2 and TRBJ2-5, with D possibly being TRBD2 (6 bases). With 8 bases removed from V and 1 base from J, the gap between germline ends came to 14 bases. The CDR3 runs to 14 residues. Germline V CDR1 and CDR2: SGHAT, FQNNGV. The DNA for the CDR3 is TGTGCCAGCGGAAACTGGGGGGTCCAAGAGACCCAGTACTTC. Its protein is CASGNWGVQETQYF.

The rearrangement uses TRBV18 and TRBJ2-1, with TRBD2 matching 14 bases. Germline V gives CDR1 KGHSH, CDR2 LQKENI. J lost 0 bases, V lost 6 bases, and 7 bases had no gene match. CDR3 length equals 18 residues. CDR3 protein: CASSPGLAGASSYNEQFF. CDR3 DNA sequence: TGTGCCAGCTCGCCGGGACTAGCGGGAGCCAGCTCCTACAATGAGCAGTTCTTC.